Detailed here is one T cell receptor beta chain. Its antigen is currently not known. Base-call qualities are not available, and no considerably larger clone is one nucleotide away. TCRbeta CDR3 regions were amplified from genomic DNA by means of the immunoSEQ Assay, a bias-controlled multiplex PCR. The authors' pipeline ran thus. The number of nucleated cells in each sample was estimated by amplification of reference gene primers within the assay. To quantify the absolute abundance of each unique TCRbeta CDR3 rearrangement, sequence reads were collapsed and filtered. For each sample, productive Simpson clonality was calculated as the square root of Simpson's diversity index over productive rearrangements. TCRdb mirrors the immuneACCESS table, restricted to in-frame sequences. Some clones are absent from its copies; in checked studies, under half trace to an unresolved V gene, and the reason for the others is unknown. Clone size and V and J calls were adopted from that table, with D and trimming inferred from the DNA. In all, the sample holds more than 95,000 clones, and over 70% of those were seen once. 3.8% of the sample is in the top ten clones.

Collaborating institutions collected whole blood in K2EDTA tubes following their own protocols. For TCRbeta analysis, collaborators shipped samples in one of three forms: frozen whole blood, isolated PBMCs, or DNA extracted from either of those sample types. From a lookup of the germline V gene (reference sequence), CDR1 and CDR2 are LNHDA and SQIVND. Ends trimmed: V by 4 bases, J by 4 bases; bases unmatched to a gene: 12. CDR3 length: 17 amino acids, cysteine to phenylalanine. Just CDR3 DNA is preserved here, 51 bases in frame from base 1. This specimen belongs to a study of blood T cell repertoires in COVID-19 (dated by TCRdb to the early 2020s). About the study as a whole: The collaborator samples originated in the United States, Italy and Spain and spanned the acute and convalescent phases of COVID-19. The material from the prospective study consisted of cDNA or gDNA derived from T cells, B-cell-depleted T cells, or PBMCs. Deeply sampled blood TCRbeta repertoires from subjects exposed to, actively infected with, or recovered from COVID-19 were included in the dataset. The repertoires were made available in a free public database intended to serve as a resource for research on the immune response to SARS-CoV-2. Samples came from the ongoing ImmuneRACE study (first 160 participants) plus 1,254 subjects from 6 global collaborators. Sample metadata almost always included a de-identified subject ID, COVID-19 status, age in years and sex. Where available, HLA class I and class II types were obtained from metadata supplied by the sample provider rather than from assay-based typing. Findings and caveats that apply to the study as a whole: The amount of clinical and demographic metadata varied by source and participant and was provided uncurated.

Sequencing was carried out using peripheral blood. The TCR originated in a woman aged 45-65 years with acute or convalescent COVID-19. The sequence joins TRBV19 to TRBJ1-2; 10 central bases correspond to TRBD1. The sequenced DNA: TGTGCCAGTAGTACCCGACAGGGGGCCCGACTTATCTATGGCTACACCTTC. The translation is CASSTRQGARLIYGYTF.